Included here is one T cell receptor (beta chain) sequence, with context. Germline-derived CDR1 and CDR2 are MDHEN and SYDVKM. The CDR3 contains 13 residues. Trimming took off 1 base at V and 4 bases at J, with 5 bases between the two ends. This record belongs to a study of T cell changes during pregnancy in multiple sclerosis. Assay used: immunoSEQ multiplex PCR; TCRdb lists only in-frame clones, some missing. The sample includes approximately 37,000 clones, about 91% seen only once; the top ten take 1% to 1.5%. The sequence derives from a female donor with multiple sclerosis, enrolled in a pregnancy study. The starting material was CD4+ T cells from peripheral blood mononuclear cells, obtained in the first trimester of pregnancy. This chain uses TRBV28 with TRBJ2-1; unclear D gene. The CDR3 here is CASSLSRYNEQFF. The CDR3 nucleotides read TGTGCCAGCAGTTTATCCCGGTACAATGAGCAGTTCTTC.